The text below deals with one T cell receptor (beta chain). These data are taken from a study of blood T cell repertoires in COVID-19. Background on the study: PBMCs, B-cell-depleted T cells, or T cells provided the cDNA or gDNA that made up the material.

Original analysis: Amplifying reference gene primers gave estimates of nucleated cell counts. Assay: immunoSEQ multiplex PCR; the TCRdb copy retains only in-frame clones and omits some. V and J calls and clone size are given by that table; D and trimming were obtained from the DNA. The sample contains 130,000 or so clones, over 60% of which appear only once. Trimming cost V 6 bases and J 9 bases, with 12 bases left between them. This CDR3 has 12 amino acids. The sample comprised peripheral blood. The chain uses TRBV12-3 or TRBV12-4 and TRBJ1-5; D gene ambiguous. This receptor was taken from a woman in her sixties or seventies with acute or convalescent COVID-19. The CDR3 DNA reads as TGTGCCAGCAGGTTCGGTAGCGGGCCCCAGCATTTT. Translation: CASRFGSGPQHF.